This T cell receptor (beta chain) was recorded in a study of blood T cell repertoires in COVID-19. On the study more broadly: Samples came from the United States, Italy and Spain, spanning acute and convalescent COVID-19. Sources were T cells, B-cell-depleted T cells, or PBMCs; the material itself was cDNA or gDNA.

As handled by the study authors: The authors estimated nucleated cell counts from reference gene primer amplification. Clones were read by immunoSEQ multiplex PCR, and TCRdb kept only the in-frame ones, dropping some. V and J calls plus clone size are reproduced from that table; the DNA served to infer D and trimming. The table has about 54,000 clones, around nine tenths seen once. The ends lost 3 bases at V and 2 bases at J; junction bases unmatched: 0. Per germline, CDR1 SGHAT and CDR2 FQNNGV. CDR3 length: 14 residues. Sequencing was done on a sample of peripheral blood. This clonotype originated in a man between 60 and 75 years old with active COVID-19. J is TRBJ2-7 and V is TRBV11-2, with TRBD2 matching 11 bases. CDR3 loop: CASSLGLAAYEQYF. The CDR3, as DNA: TGTGCCAGCAGCTTGGGACTAGCGGCCTACGAGCAGTACTTC. Full variable domain (missing parts from reference TRBV11-2 and TRBJ2-7): EAGVAQSPRYKIIEKRQSVAFWCNPISGHATLYWYQQILGQGPKLLIQFQNNGVVDDSQLPKDRFSAERLKGVDSTLKIQPAKLEDSAVYLCASSLGLAAYEQYFGPGTRLTVT.